The present entry profiles one TCR beta chain with its context. Its antigen is not identified. This sample stems from a study of cytomegalovirus exposure and HLA in healthy donors. Study-wide points: With DRB1 most and HLA-C fewest, TCR association rates differed between HLA loci in a later analysis. TCR beta V segments were, for the most part, productive about 87% or about 30% of the time in an earlier analysis.

The donors gave bone marrow, and they were healthy. Germline V gene sequence: CDR1 SGHRS, CDR2 YFSETQ. Trimming pared 2 bases from V and 0 bases from J, leaving 12 bases between. CDR3 size: 15 residues. 60 Vbeta and 13 Jbeta primers were used in PCR. Produced via immunoSEQ multiplex PCR; TCRdb's table is partial and in-frame only. The table shows around 130,000 clones, with about 80% occurring only once. This receptor was taken from a man aged 25 to 40 in good health and CMV-seronegative. The genes are TRBV5-1 and TRBJ2-7; maybe TRBD1 (6 bases). Sequenced: PBMCs. The CDR3 is CASSFVAGASYEQYF. The CDR3 DNA is TGCGCCAGCAGCTTCGTGGCAGGGGCCTCCTACGAGCAGTACTTC.